This TCR beta chain emerged from a study of metastatic and nonmetastatic thyroid tumors. TCRdb recomputed clones from the PCR reads via MiXCR. Among tens of thousands of clones listed, around 12% were seen once. A word on this clone: Sequence at one end of the junction differs from germline and may be a read error.

The CDR3 is 15 residues long. Germline CDR1 and CDR2: MNHEY and SMNVEV (reference sequence). No patient received treatment before thyroid surgery. The chain combines TRBV27 with TRBJ2-7; 7 bases match TRBD2. The receptor was derived from a female donor with papillary thyroid cancer or a benign thyroid nodule (not recorded which). Some clones in this sample may be carry-over from other donors' samples. The specimen sequenced was blood. The DNA for the CDR3 is TGTGCCAACAGTTACTCGGCGGGACTAACTCACGAGAAGTACTTC. It yields the protein CANSYSAGLTHEKYF.